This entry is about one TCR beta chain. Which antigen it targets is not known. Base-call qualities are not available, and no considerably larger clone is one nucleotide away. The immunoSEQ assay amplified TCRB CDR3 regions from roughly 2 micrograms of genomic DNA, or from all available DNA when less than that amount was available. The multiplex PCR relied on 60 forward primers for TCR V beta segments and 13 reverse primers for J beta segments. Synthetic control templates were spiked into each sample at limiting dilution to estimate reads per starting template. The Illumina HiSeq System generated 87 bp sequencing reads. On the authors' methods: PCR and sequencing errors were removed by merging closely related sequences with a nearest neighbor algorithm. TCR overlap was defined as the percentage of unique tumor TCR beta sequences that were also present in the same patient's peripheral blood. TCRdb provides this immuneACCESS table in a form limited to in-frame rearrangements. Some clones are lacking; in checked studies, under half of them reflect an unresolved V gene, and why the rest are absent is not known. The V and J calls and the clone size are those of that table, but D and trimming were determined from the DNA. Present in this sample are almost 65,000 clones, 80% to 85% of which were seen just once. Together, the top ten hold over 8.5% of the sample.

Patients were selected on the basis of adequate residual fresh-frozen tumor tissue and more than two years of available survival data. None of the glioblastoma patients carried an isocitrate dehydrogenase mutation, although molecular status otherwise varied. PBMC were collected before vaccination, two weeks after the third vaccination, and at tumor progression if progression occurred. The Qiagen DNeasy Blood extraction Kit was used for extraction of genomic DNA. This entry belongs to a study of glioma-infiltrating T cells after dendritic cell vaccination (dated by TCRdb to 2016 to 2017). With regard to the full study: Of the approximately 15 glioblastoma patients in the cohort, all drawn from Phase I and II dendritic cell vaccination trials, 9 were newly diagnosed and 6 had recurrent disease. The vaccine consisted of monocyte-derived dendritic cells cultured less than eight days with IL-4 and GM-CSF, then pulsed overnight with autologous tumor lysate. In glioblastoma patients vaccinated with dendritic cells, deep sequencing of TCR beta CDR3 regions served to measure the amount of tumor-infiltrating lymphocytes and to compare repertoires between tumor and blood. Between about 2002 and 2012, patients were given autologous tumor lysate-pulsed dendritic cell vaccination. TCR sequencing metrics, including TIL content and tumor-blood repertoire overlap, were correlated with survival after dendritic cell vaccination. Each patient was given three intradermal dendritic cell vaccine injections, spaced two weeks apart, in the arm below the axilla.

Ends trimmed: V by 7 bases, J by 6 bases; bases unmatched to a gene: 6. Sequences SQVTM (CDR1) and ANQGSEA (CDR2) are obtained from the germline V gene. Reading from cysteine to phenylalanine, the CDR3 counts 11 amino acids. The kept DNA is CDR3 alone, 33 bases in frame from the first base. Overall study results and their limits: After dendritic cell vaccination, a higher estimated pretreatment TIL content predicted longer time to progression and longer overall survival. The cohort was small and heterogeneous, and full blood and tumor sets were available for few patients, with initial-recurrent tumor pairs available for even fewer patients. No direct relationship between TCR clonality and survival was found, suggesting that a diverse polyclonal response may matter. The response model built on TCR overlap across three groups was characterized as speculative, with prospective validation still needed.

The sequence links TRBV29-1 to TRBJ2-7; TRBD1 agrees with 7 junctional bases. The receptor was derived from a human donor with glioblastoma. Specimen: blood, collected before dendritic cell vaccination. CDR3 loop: CSGLTGSEQYF. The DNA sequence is TGCAGCGGGTTGACAGGGAGCGAGCAGTACTTC.